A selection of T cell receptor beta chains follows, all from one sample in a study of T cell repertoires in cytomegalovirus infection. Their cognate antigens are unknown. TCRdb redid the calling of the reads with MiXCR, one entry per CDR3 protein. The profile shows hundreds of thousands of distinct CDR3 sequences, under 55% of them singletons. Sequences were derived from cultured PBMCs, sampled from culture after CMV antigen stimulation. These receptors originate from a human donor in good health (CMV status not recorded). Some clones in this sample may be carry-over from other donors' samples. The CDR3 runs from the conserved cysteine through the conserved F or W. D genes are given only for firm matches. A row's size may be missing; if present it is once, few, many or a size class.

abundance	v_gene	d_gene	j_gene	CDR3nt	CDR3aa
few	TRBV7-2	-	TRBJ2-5	TGTGCCAGCAGCTTAGTGATGGCCCAAGAGACCCAGTACTTC	CASSLVMAQETQYF
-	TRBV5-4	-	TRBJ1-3	TGTGCCAGCAGCTTGACCCCCGGAAACACCATATATTTT	CASSLTPGNTIYF
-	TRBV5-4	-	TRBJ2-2	TGTGCCAGCAGCCCCAAAGCGGTCGCGAACACCGGGGAGCTGTTTTTT	CASSPKAVANTGELFF
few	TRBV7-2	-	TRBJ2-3	TGTGCCAGCAGCTTATTCGGGCAGGACACAGATACGCAGTATTTT	CASSLFGQDTDTQYF
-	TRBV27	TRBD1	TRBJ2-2	TGTGCCAGCAGCTGGGGACAGGGGGAAGGGGAGCTGTTTTTT	CASSWGQGEGELFF
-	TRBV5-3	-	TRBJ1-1	TGTGCCAGCAGCGATCAACGACAGAGAGGCGTGAGAGAAGCTTTCTTT	CASSDQRQRGVREAFF
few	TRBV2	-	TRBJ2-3	TGTGCCAGCAGTGCCGTGGGGGCTGATACGCAGTATTTT	CASSAVGADTQYF
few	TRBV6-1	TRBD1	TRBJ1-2	TGTGCCAGCAGTCAAGGACAGGAAATCTATGGCTACACCTTC	CASSQGQEIYGYTF
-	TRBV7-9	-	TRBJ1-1	TGTGCCAGCAGACAGGACGGGGCTTTCTTT	CASRQDGAFF
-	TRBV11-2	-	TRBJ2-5	TGTGCCAGCAGGCATGGGGAGACCCAGTACTTC	CASRHGETQYF
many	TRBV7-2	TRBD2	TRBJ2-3	TGTGCCAGCAGCAGACCGGGACTAGCGGGGGGCCGGGCCTCCCACACGCAGTATTTT	CASSRPGLAGGRASHTQYF
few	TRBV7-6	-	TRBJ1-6	TGTGCCAGCAGCTTCGGGCAGGGCAATTCACCCCTCCACTTT	CASSFGQGNSPLHF
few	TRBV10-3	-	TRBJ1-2	TGTGCCATCACCGAAGAAGGGGGACTTTATACTAACTATGGCTACACCTTC	CAITEEGGLYTNYGYTF
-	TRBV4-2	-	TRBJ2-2	TGTGCCAGCAGCCAAGCTCCAGGAGACACCGGGGAGCTGTTTTTT	CASSQAPGDTGELFF
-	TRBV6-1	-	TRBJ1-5	TGTGCCAGCAGTAAGTCGACAGGCAATCAGCCCCAGCATTTT	CASSKSTGNQPQHF
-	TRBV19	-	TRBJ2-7	TGTGCCAGTAGCCCCCGGGACACCCTTGCAGGGTACGAGCAGTACTTC	CASSPRDTLAGYEQYF
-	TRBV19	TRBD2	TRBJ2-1	TGTGCCAGTAGTATACCTAGCGGGATCTTTAATGAGCAGTTCTTC	CASSIPSGIFNEQFF
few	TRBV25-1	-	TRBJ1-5	TGTGCCAGCAGTCCAGCCGCGCCGAATCAGCCCCAGCATTTT	CASSPAAPNQPQHF
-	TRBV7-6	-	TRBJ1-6	TGTGCCAGCAGGGATGACAGCTCGAAACCCCTCCACTTT	CASRDDSSKPLHF
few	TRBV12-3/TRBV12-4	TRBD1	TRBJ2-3	TGTGCCAGCAGTTTAGGGACAGGAGGAACGCAGTATTTT	CASSLGTGGTQYF
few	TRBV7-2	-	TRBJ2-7	TGTGCCAGCAGCTTAGGGCGAGCGCCCTACGAGCAGTACTTC	CASSLGRAPYEQYF
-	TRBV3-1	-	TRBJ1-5	TGTGCCAGCAGTGCGGACGGCAGCCAGCCCCAGCATTTT	CASSADGSQPQHF
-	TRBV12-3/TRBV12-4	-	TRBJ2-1	TGTGCCAGCAGTTTAGCTGCCGAGGATGAGCAGTTCTTC	CASSLAAEDEQFF
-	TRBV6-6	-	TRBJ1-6	TGTGCCAGCAGTGCCGTTTCACCCCTCCACTTT	CASSAVSPLHF
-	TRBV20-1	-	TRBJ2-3	TGCAGTGCTGCTGGGATCGGAGATACGCAGTATTTT	CSAAGIGDTQYF
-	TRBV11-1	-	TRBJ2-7	TGTGCCAGCAGCTCATTCATTAGGACTGCAGTAAACGAGCAGTACTTC	CASSSFIRTAVNEQYF
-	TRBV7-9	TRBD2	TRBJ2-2	TGTGGATCCGGCGGGGGGAAGCGGGATAACACCGGGGAGCTGTTTTTT	CGSGGGKRDNTGELFF
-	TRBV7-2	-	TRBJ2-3	TGTGCCAGCAGCCCCGGATCAAATACGCAGTATTTT	CASSPGSNTQYF
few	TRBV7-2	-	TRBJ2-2	TGTGCCAGCAGCATCGACAGGAACGGGGAGCTGTTTTTT	CASSIDRNGELFF
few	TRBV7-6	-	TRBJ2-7	TGTGCCAGCAGCTCGCACGGGTTGTCGGGAGAGCAGTACTTC	CASSSHGLSGEQYF
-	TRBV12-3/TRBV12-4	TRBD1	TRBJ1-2	TGTGCCAGCAGTCGCACCGGGACAGGGGGCGGTGGCTACACCTTC	CASSRTGTGGGGYTF
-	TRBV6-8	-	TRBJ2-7	TGTGCCAGCAGTTATTCTGGGACGGGGGAGCAGTACTTC	CASSYSGTGEQYF
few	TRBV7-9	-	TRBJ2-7	TGTGCCAGCAGTCCCCGGCAGGGCACCTACGAGCAGTACTTC	CASSPRQGTYEQYF
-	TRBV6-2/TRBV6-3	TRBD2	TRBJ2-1	TGTGCCAGCAGTTACGGACTAGCGGGAGACATCTACAATGAGCAGTTCTTC	CASSYGLAGDIYNEQFF
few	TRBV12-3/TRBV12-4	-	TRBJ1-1	TGTGCCAGCAGTTTAGCGGGATCCGGGATTGCGAACACTGAAGCTTTCTTT	CASSLAGSGIANTEAFF
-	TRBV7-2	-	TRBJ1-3	TGTGCCAGCAGCTCCCCTGGCTCTGGAAACACCATATATTTT	CASSSPGSGNTIYF
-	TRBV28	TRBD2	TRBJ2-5	TGTGCCAGCAGTCCCCGACTAGCGGGTGGGTGGGAGACCCAGTACTTC	CASSPRLAGGWETQYF
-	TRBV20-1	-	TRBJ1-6	TGCAGTGCTAGGACGCGGGATAATTCACCCCTCCACTTT	CSARTRDNSPLHF
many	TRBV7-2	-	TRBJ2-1	TGTGCCAGCAGCCAGCCGCCCAATGAGCAGTTCTTC	CASSQPPNEQFF
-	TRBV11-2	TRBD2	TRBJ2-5	TGTGCCAGCAGCCGCAGGGCGGGAGGACGAGAGACCCAGTACTTC	CASSRRAGGRETQYF
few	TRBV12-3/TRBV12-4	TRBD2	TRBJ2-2	TGTGCCAGCAGTTTCCAGCGGGAGGGAGCCGGGGAGCTGTTTTTT	CASSFQREGAGELFF
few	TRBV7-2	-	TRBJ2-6	TGTGCCAGCAGCTTAAGTGGGCCCTCTGGGGCCAACGTCCTGACTTTC	CASSLSGPSGANVLTF
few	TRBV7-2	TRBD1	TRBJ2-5	TGTGCCAGCAGCGGGGGACAGAAAGAGACCCAGTACTTC	CASSGGQKETQYF
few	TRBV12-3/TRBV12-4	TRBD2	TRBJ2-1	TGTGCCAGCAGTTCCGGACTAGCGGGCGTTGATTTCTCCTACAATGAGCAGTTCTTC	CASSSGLAGVDFSYNEQFF
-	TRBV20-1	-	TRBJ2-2	TGCAGTGCTAGAGTCGCCGGAACCGGGGAGCTGTTTTTT	CSARVAGTGELFF
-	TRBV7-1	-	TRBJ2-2	TGTGCCAGCAGCTCCTCTCGGGGCGGCGGAGAGAACACCGGGGAGCTGTTTTTT	CASSSSRGGGENTGELFF
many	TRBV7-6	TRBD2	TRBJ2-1	TGTGCCAGCAGCTTGGGGGGGGGAGGATACAATGAGCAGTTCTTC	CASSLGGGGYNEQFF
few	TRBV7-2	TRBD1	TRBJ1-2	TGTGCCAGCAAACGAGGGGGCGCGTTCTATGGCTACACCTTC	CASKRGGAFYGYTF
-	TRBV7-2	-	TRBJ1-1	TGTGCCAGCAGCTTAGTGATTGGGCAGGGAGTAGCTTTCTTT	CASSLVIGQGVAFF
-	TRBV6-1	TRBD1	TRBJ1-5	TGTGCCAGCAGCCCGGTAACAGGGGAGGATCAGCCCCAGCATTTT	CASSPVTGEDQPQHF
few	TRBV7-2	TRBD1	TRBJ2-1	TGTGCCAGCAGCCCTGGACAGGGGGTTGCGGATGAGCAGTTCTTC	CASSPGQGVADEQFF
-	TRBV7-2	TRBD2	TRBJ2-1	TGTGCCAGCAGCTTAGGGGGACTAGCGGGACACAATGAGCAGTTCTTC	CASSLGGLAGHNEQFF
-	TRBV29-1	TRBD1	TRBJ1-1	TGCAGCACAAAGTCCGGGACAGCTACTGAAGCTTTCTTT	CSTKSGTATEAFF
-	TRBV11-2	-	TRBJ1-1	TGTGCCAGCAGCTTAGATATGGGGCGATACACTGAAGCTTTCTTT	CASSLDMGRYTEAFF
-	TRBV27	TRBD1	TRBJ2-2	TGTGCCAGCAGTTTGGCCCCAGGGGGCCCGAACACCGGGGAGCTGTTTTTT	CASSLAPGGPNTGELFF